This passage covers 22 T cell receptor beta chains from one sample sequenced in a study of blood T cell repertoires in COVID-19. The table came from immunoSEQ multiplex PCR; TCRdb's copy has only in-frame clones and leaves some out. There are 35,000 to 45,000 clones in the sample; roughly 93% occur only once, and about 9.2% lies in the top ten. The sequenced sample consisted of peripheral blood. These receptors were obtained from a man aged 45-65 years with active COVID-19.

The genes are TRBV4-1 and TRBJ1-4; tentatively, D is TRBD1 (5 bases). The V gene's germline CDR1 is MGHRA and CDR2 YSYEKL. The V and J ends lost 0 bases and 6 bases respectively, with 11 bases between them. This CDR3 contains 15 residues. This CDR3 reads CASSQDRARDEKLFF. CDR3 nucleotides: TGCGCCAGCAGCCAAGACAGGGCCCGGGATGAAAAACTGTTTTTT.

The chain combines TRBV2 with TRBJ1-3; D is possibly TRBD1 (6 bases). V dropped 7 bases and J dropped 2 bases, with 12 bases sitting between them. The CDR3 consists of 14 residues. Germline lookup yields CDR1 SNHLY and CDR2 FYNNEI. CDR3 DNA: TGTGCCAGCATTCAGGGGATACCTGGAAACACCATATATTTT. Its translation: CASIQGIPGNTIYF.

This chain links TRBV5-1 with TRBJ2-1; 9 positions match TRBD2. This CDR3 spans 17 amino acids. Germline lookup yields CDR1 SGHRS and CDR2 YFSETQ. V lost 0 bases to trimming and J lost 11 bases; unmatched junction nucleotides: 15. The CDR3 sequence is CASSLVGLQPLAGQQFF. CDR3 DNA: TGCGCCAGCAGCTTGGTGGGGTTGCAACCTCTAGCGGGACAGCAGTTCTTC. Together with reference TRBV5-1 and TRBJ2-1, the CDR3 gives the full variable domain: KAGVTQTPRYLIKTRGQQVTLSCSPISGHRSVSWYQQTPGQGLQFLFEYFSETQRNKGNFPGRFSGRQFSNSRSEMNVSTLELGDSALYLCASSLVGLQPLAGQQFFGPGTRLTVL.

V gene TRBV28 combines with J gene TRBJ2-3; 9 bases fit TRBD1. V shed 3 bases, J shed 4 bases, and the junction held 8 bases outside the gene matches. CDR1 and CDR2 from the germline V gene are MDHEN and SYDVKM. This CDR3 region has 16 residues. CDR3 nucleotides: TGTGCCAGCAGTTTTATACGGACAGGGGAATCAGATACGCAGTATTTT. Translating gives CASSFIRTGESDTQYF.

The chain links TRBV7-6 to TRBJ2-1; TRBD2 matches 8 bases. The CDR3 has 15 residues. Losses at the gene ends were 4 bases for V and 6 bases for J; bases not matched to a gene: 8. Germline CDR1 is SGHVS and CDR2 is FNYEAQ. Written as DNA, the CDR3 is TGTGCCAGCAGCTGGGCCAGCGGGAGTGGCAATGAGCAGTTCTTC. This sequence encodes CASSWASGSGNEQFF.

The genes are TRBV28 and TRBJ2-4; TRBD1 matches 7 bases. The V gene's germline CDR1 is MDHEN and CDR2 SYDVKM. CDR3 length: 14 residues. V was pared by 4 bases and J by 7 bases, with 7 bases of the junction left unmatched. The CDR3 DNA is TGTGCCAGCAGTTCCCTCCGGGACAGCAACATTCAGTACTTC. Amino acids: CASSSLRDSNIQYF. The full variable domain, in which reference TRBV28 and TRBJ2-4 provide the parts outside the CDR3, is DVKVTQSSRYLVKRTGEKVFLECVQDMDHENMFWYRQDPGLGLRLIYFSYDVKMKEKGDIPEGYSVSREKKERFSLILESASTNQTSMYLCASSSLRDSNIQYFGAGTRLSVL.

This clone was seen only a few times. This CDR3 is CATSDLGRGNTDTQYF. The CDR3, as DNA: TGTGCCACCAGTGATCTCGGGCGGGGAAACACAGATACGCAGTATTTT. The J gene is TRBJ2-3, the V gene TRBV24-1, with a weak D call TRBD2 (6 bases). CDR1 and CDR2 (germline): KGHDR, SFDVKD. V was pared by 3 bases and J by 2 bases, with 14 bases between. This CDR3 spans 16 amino acids.

The chain links TRBV6-5 to TRBJ2-7; possible D gene TRBD2, 6 bases. Trimming left V 0 bases short and J 6 bases short, with 12 bases between. Germline CDR1 reads MNHEY; CDR2 reads SVGAGI. This CDR3 comprises 14 residues. For the CDR3, the DNA is TGTGCCAGCAGTTACTCGAGGGAGGTCAGCGAGCAGTACTTC. This encodes CASSYSREVSEQYF.

The chain is built from TRBV7-9 and TRBJ2-6; no clear D gene. Germline CDR1 is SEHNR and CDR2 is FQNEAQ (reference sequence). V was shortened by 5 bases and J by 1 base, with 9 bases between the two germline ends. This CDR3 has 15 amino acids. This CDR3 reads CASSPVGSGANVLTF. CDR3 in DNA: TGTGCCAGCAGCCCTGTCGGGTCTGGGGCCAACGTCCTGACTTTC. Complete variable domain (other parts from reference TRBV7-9 and TRBJ2-6): DTGVSQNPRHKITKRGQNVTFRCDPISEHNRLYWYRQTLGQGPEFLTYFQNEAQLEKSRLLSDRFSAERPKGSFSTLEIQRTEQGDSAMYLCASSPVGSGANVLTFGAGSRLTVL.

The sample holds one count of this clone. The chain joins TRBV5-1 to TRBJ1-1, with 7 bases lining up with TRBD1. The CDR3 sequence is 15 residues long. With V trimmed by 4 bases and J by 3 bases, 9 bases remained unmatched. Germline CDR1 is SGHRS and CDR2 is YFSETQ. The CDR3 sequence is CASSTGGTEDTEAFF. CDR3 nucleotides: TGCGCCAGCAGCACTGGTGGGACAGAGGACACTGAAGCTTTCTTT.

This chain connects TRBV11-2 to TRBJ1-4; 7 nucleotides agree with TRBD1. Germline V gene lookup returns CDR1 SGHAT and CDR2 FQNNGV. J was trimmed by 8 bases and V by 1 base; bases with no gene match: 7. The length of the CDR3 is 15 residues. This CDR3 is CASSLGTGGREKLFF. Written as DNA, the CDR3 is TGTGCCAGCAGCTTAGGGACAGGTGGAAGGGAAAAACTGTTTTTT.

CDR3 DNA: TGTGCCAGCTCAACGACAGGGGCCGGGGGCACTGAAGCTTTCTTT. Its translation is CASSTTGAGGTEAFF. The chain couples TRBV18 to TRBJ1-1; 8 nucleotides line up with TRBD1. Germline V lookup: CDR1 KGHSH, CDR2 LQKENI. The CDR3 runs 15 residues. Germline trimming cut 5 bases from V and 4 bases from J; bases unmatched to any gene: 9.

The genes are TRBV27 and TRBJ2-2, with 14 bases identical to TRBD2. Per germline, CDR1 MNHEY and CDR2 SMNVEV (reference sequence). V shed 4 bases and J 5 bases; nucleotides not matched to a gene: 12. The CDR3 is made up of 19 amino acids. CDR3 in amino acids: CASSSGLAGVDSVTGELFF. The CDR3 nucleotides read TGTGCCAGCAGTTCGGGACTAGCGGGGGTGGATTCGGTTACCGGGGAGCTGTTTTTT.

This chain links TRBV11-3 with TRBJ2-7; tentative D call: TRBD2 (6 bases). Germline lookup yields CDR1 SGHNT and CDR2 YENEEA. V was cut by 1 base and J by 4 bases, with 11 bases left in between. The CDR3 is 14 amino acids. The DNA for the CDR3 is TGTGCCAGCAGCTTAGCGTTTGGAGGGTACGAGCAGTACTTC. Protein product: CASSLAFGGYEQYF.

CDR3 in amino acids: CASSLQRGGREFF. The DNA of the CDR3 is TGTGCCAGCAGCCTCCAGAGGGGGGGAAGAGAGTTCTTC. The rearrangement uses TRBV3-1 (or the pseudogene TRBV3-2) and TRBJ2-1, with a weak D call TRBD2 (7 bases). The CDR3 totals 13 residues. Germline CDR1 is LGHDT and CDR2 is YNNKEL (reference sequence). Trimming removed 4 bases at V and 14 bases at J, with 18 bases between.

This clone was observed a handful of times. This chain's CDR3 is CASSPGQLNYGYTF. The CDR3 nucleotides read TGTGCCAGCAGCCCGGGACAGTTGAATTATGGCTACACCTTC. The chain is built from TRBV7-9 and TRBJ1-2; 7 bases are a match to TRBD1. V was clipped by 5 bases and J by 5 bases; unmatched bases: 8. The CDR3 extends over 14 amino acids. CDR1 and CDR2 (germline): SEHNR, FQNEAQ (reference sequence).

The chain uses TRBV5-1 and TRBJ2-7, with 7 positions matching TRBD2. The germline V gene has CDR1 SGHRS and CDR2 YFSETQ. This CDR3 comprises 15 residues. Germline trimming cut 3 bases from V and 3 bases from J; bases unmatched to any gene: 9. The CDR3 DNA reads TGCGCCAGCAGCTCAGACGTTAGCGGGCACTACGAGCAGTACTTC. It is translated as CASSSDVSGHYEQYF. The variable domain in full, with the rest retrieved from reference TRBV5-1 and TRBJ2-7, is KAGVTQTPRYLIKTRGQQVTLSCSPISGHRSVSWYQQTPGQGLQFLFEYFSETQRNKGNFPGRFSGRQFSNSRSEMNVSTLELGDSALYLCASSSDVSGHYEQYFGPGTRLTVT.

The V gene is TRBV28, the J gene TRBJ2-7; 13 bases map to TRBD2. With 6 bases clipped from V and 4 bases from J, the junction kept 9 bases outside the gene matches. Germline V gene data show CDR1 as MDHEN and CDR2 as SYDVKM. This CDR3 comprises 16 residues. The CDR3 is CASSPGTSGALYEQYF. The DNA for the CDR3 is TGTGCCAGCAGCCCAGGGACTAGCGGGGCCTTATACGAGCAGTACTTC.

The J gene is TRBJ1-1, the V gene TRBV12-3 or TRBV12-4, with D perhaps TRBD1 (5 bases). The CDR3 contains 13 residues. With 5 bases removed from V and 4 bases from J, the gap between germline ends came to 11 bases. This CDR3 is CASSLWGVTEAFF. The CDR3 DNA sequence: TGTGCCAGCAGTCTCTGGGGGGTCACTGAAGCTTTCTTT.

In the case of this clone: No conserved phenylalanine or tryptophan ends this CDR3, so it is likely a read error. The DNA is left out, because the CDR3 cannot be placed on it with certainty; the CDR3 is given as TCRdb lists it. The chain recombines TRBV30 with TRBJ2-3; the tabulated D call, TRBD2, remains unverified against the DNA. The germline CDR1 and CDR2 sequences are GTSNPN and SVGIG (reference sequence). The CDR3 region is 11 residues in length, termini included. The CDR3 protein is CAWSAPIGTLY.

This chain links TRBV27 with TRBJ2-7; a possible D gene is TRBD1 (6 bases). Germline assignment: CDR1 MNHEY and CDR2 SMNVEV (reference sequence). V was shortened by 6 bases and J by 3 bases, with 12 bases between the two germline ends. The CDR3 totals 13 residues. The DNA for the CDR3 is TGTGCCAGCAGCAGGATCAGGGGCTACGAGCAGTACTTC. Encoded protein: CASSRIRGYEQYF.

The chain employs TRBV18 and TRBJ2-3; 11 bases align to TRBD2. V lost 0 bases to trimming and J lost 2 bases; unmatched junction nucleotides: 4. Looked up from germline, CDR1 is KGHSH and CDR2 is LQKENI. The CDR3 contains 17 residues. The CDR3: CASSPPRLAGYTDTQYF. In DNA form, the CDR3 reads TGTGCCAGCTCACCACCGCGACTAGCGGGATACACAGATACGCAGTATTTT.